This entry lists 3 T cell receptor beta chains sequenced from one sample in a study of blood T cell repertoires in COVID-19. The assay was immunoSEQ multiplex PCR, and TCRdb's table has in-frame clones only and misses some. Of fewer than 60,000 clones listed, roughly nine tenths were seen once; the top ten hold over 9%. Sequences were obtained from peripheral blood. The source is a human donor with acute or convalescent COVID-19. The donor label of this sample is uncertain.

CDR3 DNA sequence: TGTGCCGCTCGGTTCCCTCGGAGCAATCAGCCCCAGCATTTT. Residues: CAARFPRSNQPQHF. The chain carries TRBV27 and TRBJ1-5, with D unclear. The V end lost 11 bases, the J end lost 1 base, and 15 bases lay between the germline ends. Germline V lookup: CDR1 MNHEY, CDR2 SMNVEV (reference sequence). The CDR3 consists of 14 residues.

The chain employs TRBV6-5 and TRBJ1-5, with D possibly TRBD1 on 6 matching bases. The V gene lost 2 bases and the J gene lost 7 bases, with 12 bases spanning the gap. CDR3 length equals 14 residues. Looked up from germline, CDR1 is MNHEY and CDR2 is SVGAGI. The CDR3 DNA reads as TGTGCCAGCAGTTACAGGGGGTTCGGACAGCCCCAGCATTTT. This sequence encodes CASSYRGFGQPQHF.

This clone turned up a few times. The V gene is TRBV29-1, the J gene TRBJ1-1; 8 bases are a match to TRBD1. The V and J ends lost 7 bases and 3 bases, in that order; junction bases with no gene match: 7. Germline V gives CDR1 SQVTM, CDR2 ANQGSEA. The CDR3 extends over 13 amino acids. Here the CDR3 DNA reads TGCAGCGCTCGGGGCAGGGGGCACACTGAAGCTTTCTTT. It yields the protein CSARGRGHTEAFF.